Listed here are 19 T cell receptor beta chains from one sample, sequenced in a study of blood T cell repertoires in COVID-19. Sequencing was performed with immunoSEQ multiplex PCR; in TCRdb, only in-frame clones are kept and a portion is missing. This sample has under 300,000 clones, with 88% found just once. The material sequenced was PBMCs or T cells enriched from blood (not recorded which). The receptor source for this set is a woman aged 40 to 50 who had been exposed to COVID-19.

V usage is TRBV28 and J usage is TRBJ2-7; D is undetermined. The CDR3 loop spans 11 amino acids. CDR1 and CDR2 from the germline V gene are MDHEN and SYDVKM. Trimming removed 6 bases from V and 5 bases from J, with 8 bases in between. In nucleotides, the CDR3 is TGTGCCAGCAGCTTTCGGGACGAGCAGTACGTC. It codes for CASSFRDEQYV.

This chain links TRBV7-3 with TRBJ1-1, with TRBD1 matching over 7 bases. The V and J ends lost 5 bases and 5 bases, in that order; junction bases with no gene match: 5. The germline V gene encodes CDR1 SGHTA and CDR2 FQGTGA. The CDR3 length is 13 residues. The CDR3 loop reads CASSPRGMTEAFF. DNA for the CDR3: TGTGCCAGCAGCCCCAGGGGGATGACTGAAGCTTTCTTT.

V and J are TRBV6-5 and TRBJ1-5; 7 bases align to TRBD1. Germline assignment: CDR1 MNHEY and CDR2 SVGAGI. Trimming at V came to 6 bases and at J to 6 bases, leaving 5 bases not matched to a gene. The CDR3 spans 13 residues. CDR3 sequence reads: CASSDRVGQPQHF. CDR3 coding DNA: TGTGCCAGCAGCGACAGGGTCGGTCAGCCCCAGCATTTT.

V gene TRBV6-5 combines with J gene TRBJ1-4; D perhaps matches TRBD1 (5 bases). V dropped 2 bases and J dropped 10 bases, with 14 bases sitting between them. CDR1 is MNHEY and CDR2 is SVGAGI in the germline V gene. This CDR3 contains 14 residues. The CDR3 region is CASSYSSGRGKLFF. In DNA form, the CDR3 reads TGTGCCAGCAGTTACAGCTCGGGGCGGGGAAAACTGTTTTTT.

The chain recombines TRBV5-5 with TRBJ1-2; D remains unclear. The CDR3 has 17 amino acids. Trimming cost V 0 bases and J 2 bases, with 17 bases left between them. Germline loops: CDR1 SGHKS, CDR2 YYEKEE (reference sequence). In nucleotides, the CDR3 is TGTGCCAGCAGCTTGGGACTACGGGAGACTTCCAACTATGGCTACACCTTC. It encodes CASSLGLRETSNYGYTF.

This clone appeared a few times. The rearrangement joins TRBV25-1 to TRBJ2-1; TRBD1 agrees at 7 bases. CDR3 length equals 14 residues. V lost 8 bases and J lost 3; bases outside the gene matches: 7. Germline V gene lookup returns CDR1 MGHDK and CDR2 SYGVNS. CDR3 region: CASLGDRDYNEQFF. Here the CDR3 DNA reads TGTGCCAGCCTCGGAGACAGGGACTACAATGAGCAGTTCTTC.

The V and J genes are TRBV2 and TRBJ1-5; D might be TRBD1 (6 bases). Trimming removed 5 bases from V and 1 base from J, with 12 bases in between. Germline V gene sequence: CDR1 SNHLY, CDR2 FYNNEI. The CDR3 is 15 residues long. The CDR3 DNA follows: TGTGCCAGCAGTTTAAGACAGGCAAGCAATCAGCCCCAGCATTTT. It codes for CASSLRQASNQPQHF. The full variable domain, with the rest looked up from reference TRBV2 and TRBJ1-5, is EPEVTQTPSHQVTQMGQEVILRCVPISNHLYFYWYRQILGQKVEFLVSFYNNEISEKSEIFDDQFSVERPDGSNFTLKIRSTKLEDSAMYFCASSLRQASNQPQHFGDGTRLSIL.

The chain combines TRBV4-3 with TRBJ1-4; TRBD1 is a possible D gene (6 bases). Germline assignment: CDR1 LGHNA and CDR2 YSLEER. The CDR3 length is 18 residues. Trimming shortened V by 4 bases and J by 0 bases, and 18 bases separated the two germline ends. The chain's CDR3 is CASSLHNYRVSTNEKLFF. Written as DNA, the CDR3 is TGCGCCAGCAGCCTACATAATTACAGGGTATCAACTAATGAAAAACTGTTTTTT.

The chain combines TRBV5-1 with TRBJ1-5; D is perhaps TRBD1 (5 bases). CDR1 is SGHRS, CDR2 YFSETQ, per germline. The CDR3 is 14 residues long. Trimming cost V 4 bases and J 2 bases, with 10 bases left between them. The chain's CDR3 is CASSRGGGNQPQHF. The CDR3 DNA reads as TGCGCCAGCAGCAGAGGAGGGGGCAATCAGCCCCAGCATTTT.

The CDR3 nucleotides read TGTGCCAGCAGCTTACAGGGTAGGATGGAGACCCAGTACTTC. It yields the protein CASSLQGRMETQYF. The chain combines TRBV7-9 with TRBJ2-5; tentative D call: TRBD1 (5 bases). Trimming removed 2 bases from V and 5 bases from J, with 12 bases in between. The germline V gene has CDR1 SEHNR and CDR2 FQNEAQ (reference sequence). The CDR3 runs 14 residues. Supplemented by reference TRBV7-9 and TRBJ2-5, the full variable domain reads DTGVSQNPRHKITKRGQNVTFRCDPISEHNRLYWYRQTLGQGPEFLTYFQNEAQLEKSRLLSDRFSAERPKGSFSTLEIQRTEQGDSAMYLCASSLQGRMETQYFGPGTRLLVL.

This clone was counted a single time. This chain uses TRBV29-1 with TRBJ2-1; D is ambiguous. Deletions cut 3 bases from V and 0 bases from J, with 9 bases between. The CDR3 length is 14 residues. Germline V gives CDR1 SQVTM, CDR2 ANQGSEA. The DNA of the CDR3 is TGCAGCGTTGATGTTGCCAGCTCCTACAATGAGCAGTTCTTC. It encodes CSVDVASSYNEQFF.

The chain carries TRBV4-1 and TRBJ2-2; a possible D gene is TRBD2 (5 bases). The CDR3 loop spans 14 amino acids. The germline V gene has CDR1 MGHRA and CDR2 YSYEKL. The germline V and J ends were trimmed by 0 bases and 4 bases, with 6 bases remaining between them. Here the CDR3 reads CASSQEEGTGELFF. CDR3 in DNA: TGCGCCAGCAGCCAAGAAGAGGGCACCGGGGAGCTGTTTTTT.

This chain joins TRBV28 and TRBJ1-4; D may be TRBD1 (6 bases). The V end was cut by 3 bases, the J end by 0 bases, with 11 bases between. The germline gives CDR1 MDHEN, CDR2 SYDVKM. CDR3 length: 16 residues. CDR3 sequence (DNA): TGTGCCAGCAGTTTGAGGGGGGGTTCAACTAATGAAAAACTGTTTTTT. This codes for CASSLRGGSTNEKLFF.

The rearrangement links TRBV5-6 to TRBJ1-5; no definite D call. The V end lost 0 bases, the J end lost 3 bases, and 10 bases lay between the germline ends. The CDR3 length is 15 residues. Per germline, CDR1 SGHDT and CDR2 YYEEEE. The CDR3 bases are TGTGCCAGCAGCTTGGGGAGGGTGGTCAATCAGCCCCAGCATTTT. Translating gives CASSLGRVVNQPQHF.

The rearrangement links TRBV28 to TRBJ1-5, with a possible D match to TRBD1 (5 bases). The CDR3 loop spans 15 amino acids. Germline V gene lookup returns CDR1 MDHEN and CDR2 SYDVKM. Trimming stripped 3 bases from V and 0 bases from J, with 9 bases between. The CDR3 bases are TGTGCCAGCAGTTTGGACGGGGGTAGCAATCAGCCCCAGCATTTT. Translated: CASSLDGGSNQPQHF.

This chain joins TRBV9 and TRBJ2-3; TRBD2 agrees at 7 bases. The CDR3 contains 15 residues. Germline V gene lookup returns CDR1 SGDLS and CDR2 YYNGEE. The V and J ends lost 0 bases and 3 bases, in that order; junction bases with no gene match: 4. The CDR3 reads CASSVEDGRTDTQYF. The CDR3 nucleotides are TGTGCCAGCAGCGTAGAAGACGGGAGGACAGATACGCAGTATTTT.

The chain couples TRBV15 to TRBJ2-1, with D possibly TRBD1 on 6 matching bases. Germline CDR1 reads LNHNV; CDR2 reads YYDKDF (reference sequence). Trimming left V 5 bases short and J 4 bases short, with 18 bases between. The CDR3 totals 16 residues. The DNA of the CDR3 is TGTGCCACCAGCCTTCAGACAGGCCCCCATTACAATGAGCAGTTCTTC. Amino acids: CATSLQTGPHYNEQFF.

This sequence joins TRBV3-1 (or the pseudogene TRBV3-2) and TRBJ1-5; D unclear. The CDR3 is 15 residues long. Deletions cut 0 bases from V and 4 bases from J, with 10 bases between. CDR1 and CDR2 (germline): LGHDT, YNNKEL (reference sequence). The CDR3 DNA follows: TGTGCCAGCAGCCAAGATAGATCTTGGAATCAGCCCCAGCATTTT. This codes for CASSQDRSWNQPQHF.

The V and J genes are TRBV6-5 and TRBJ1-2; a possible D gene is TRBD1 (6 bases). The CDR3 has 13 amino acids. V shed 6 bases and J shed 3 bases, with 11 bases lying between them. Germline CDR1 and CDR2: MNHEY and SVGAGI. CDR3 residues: CASSMTGDYGYTF. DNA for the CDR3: TGTGCCAGCAGCATGACAGGAGACTATGGCTACACCTTC.